Each of the 3 T cell receptor beta chains below was sequenced from the same sample in a study of blood T cell repertoires in COVID-19. The repertoire was sequenced with immunoSEQ multiplex PCR; TCRdb's copy has only in-frame clones and lacks some. The data hold 300,000 to 450,000 clones, with less than 85% observed a single time. Sequencing was carried out using peripheral blood. These receptors were taken from a young woman with acute or convalescent COVID-19.

The chain couples TRBV5-6 to TRBJ1-6, with a weak D call TRBD1 (6 bases). Per germline, CDR1 SGHDT and CDR2 YYEEEE. The CDR3 totals 14 residues. Trimming removed 0 bases from V and 7 bases from J, with 8 bases in between. The CDR3 spells CASSLVTGNSPLHF. In DNA form, the CDR3 reads TGTGCCAGCAGCTTGGTGACAGGCAATTCACCCCTCCACTTT.

This chain uses TRBV9 with TRBJ2-1, with 7 bases fitting TRBD1. CDR3 size: 16 residues. Germline values: CDR1 SGDLS, CDR2 YYNGEE. J lost 2 bases, V lost 4 bases, and 9 bases had no gene match. CDR3 loop: CASSLTGLVAYNEQFF. In DNA form, the CDR3 reads TGTGCCAGCAGCTTGACAGGGTTAGTGGCCTACAATGAGCAGTTCTTC.

This chain uses TRBV27 with TRBJ2-7; 14 bases match TRBD2. Germline-derived CDR1 and CDR2 are MNHEY and SMNVEV (reference sequence). V dropped 2 bases and J dropped 0; count of bases not matched to a gene: 6. This CDR3 has 18 residues. CDR3 DNA sequence: TGTGCCAGCAGTTTAGGGACTAGCGGGAGCGGCTTCTCCTACGAGCAGTACTTC. This codes for CASSLGTSGSGFSYEQYF.